This record looks at one TCR beta chain sequence and its context. Its antigen is still unknown. These data come from a study of shared clonotypes between healthy human individuals. Study-wide results and caveats: The study generally estimated greater richness for naive than memory subsets. With a few donors compared, roughly 5% of naive CD4 clonotypes were shared.

The repertoire was sequenced with immunoSEQ multiplex PCR; TCRdb's copy has only in-frame clones and lacks some. This sample has millions of clones, with more than 85% found just once. Naive CD8 cells comprised CD45RO-negative, CCR7-positively selected cells, excluding terminally differentiated effector memory CD45RA+ cells. The germline V gene has CDR1 SQVTM and CDR2 ANQGSEA. The CDR3 extends over 12 amino acids. V lost 7 bases to trimming and J lost 8 bases, with 15 bases between them. The chain uses TRBV29-1 and TRBJ2-1; either TRBD1 or TRBD2 may supply D (6 bases each). This TCR came from a man between 18 and 35 years old in good health. Some clones in this sample may be carry-over from other donors' samples. Sequenced material: naive CD8+ T cells from PBMCs. The CDR3 spells CSAREGGYEQFF. The CDR3 DNA reads as TGCAGCGCCCGCGAGGGGGGATATGAGCAGTTCTTC.